These 8 T cell receptor beta chains originate from one sample sequenced in a study of chemoradiotherapy in HPV16-positive cancers. Profiling relied on immunoSEQ multiplex PCR, and the TCRdb table lists in-frame clones only, not all of them. The table has thousands of clones, roughly 80% seen once; the top ten hold approximately 17%. The sample was taken from a patient who underwent chemoradiotherapy. The receptor source for this set is a human donor with HPV-associated anogenital cancer.

This clone appeared a single time. The CDR3 DNA is TGTGCCAGCTCACCATTGGGGGGGCCCGAAGAGACCCAGTACTTC. It encodes CASSPLGGPEETQYF. The rearrangement joins TRBV18 to TRBJ2-5, with D tentatively TRBD2 (7 bases). V dropped 2 bases and J dropped 3 bases, with 13 bases sitting between them. The CDR3 spans 15 residues. In germline, CDR1 is KGHSH, CDR2 LQKENI. Together with reference TRBV18 and TRBJ2-5, the CDR3 gives the full variable domain: NAGVMQNPRHLVRRRGQEARLRCSPMKGHSHVYWYRQLPEEGLKFMVYLQKENIIDESGMPKERFSAEFPKEGPSILRIQQVVRGDSAAYFCASSPLGGPEETQYFGPGTRLLVL.

This rearrangement joins TRBV5-1 to TRBJ2-7; D remains unclear. From germline, CDR1 is SGHRS and CDR2 YFSETQ. V gave up 5 bases and J gave up 3 bases, with 12 bases separating them. This CDR3 spans 13 amino acids. The CDR3 region has the DNA TGCGCCAGCAGGTCCCCCCCCATCTACGAGCAGTACTTC. This translates into CASRSPPIYEQYF. The whole variable domain, filled in from reference TRBV5-1 and TRBJ2-7, reads KAGVTQTPRYLIKTRGQQVTLSCSPISGHRSVSWYQQTPGQGLQFLFEYFSETQRNKGNFPGRFSGRQFSNSRSEMNVSTLELGDSALYLCASRSPPIYEQYFGPGTRLTVT.

V usage is TRBV11-2 and J usage is TRBJ2-7; perhaps TRBD2 as D (6 bases). Looked up from germline, CDR1 is SGHAT and CDR2 is FQNNGV. The CDR3 is 14 residues long. V lost 1 base and J lost 6, with 13 bases in between. The CDR3 sequence: CASSLVWRDSEQYF. CDR3 coding DNA: TGTGCCAGCAGCTTAGTCTGGCGGGACTCCGAGCAGTACTTC.

This chain links TRBV6-6 with TRBJ2-5; 8 bases are a match to TRBD2. The CDR3 has 14 residues. CDR1 is MNHNY and CDR2 is SVGAGI in the germline V gene (reference sequence). Unmatched junction bases numbered 8, after V lost 6 bases and J lost 5 bases. As DNA, the CDR3 is TGTGCCAGCAGCAACCGGGGGGGCAGGGAGACCCAGTACTTC. It codes for CASSNRGGRETQYF.

The V and J genes are TRBV2 and TRBJ1-2; 8 bases fit TRBD1. V gave up 3 bases and J gave up 4 bases; unmatched junction bases: 4. Germline values: CDR1 SNHLY, CDR2 FYNNEI. This CDR3 spans 14 amino acids. The CDR3 loop is CASSDRTGPYGYTF. CDR3 bases: TGTGCCAGCAGTGATAGGACAGGGCCCTATGGCTACACCTTC.

This clone came up once. The V and J genes are TRBV27 and TRBJ1-1; TRBD1 might be the D (5 bases). The CDR3 length is 15 residues. Trimming left V 6 bases short and J 0 bases short, with 14 bases between. Germline V gives CDR1 MNHEY, CDR2 SMNVEV (reference sequence). The CDR3 sequence: CASSIGGGMNTEAFF. CDR3 DNA: TGTGCCAGCAGCATCGGGGGGGGGATGAACACTGAAGCTTTCTTT.

The chain joins TRBV5-5 to TRBJ2-7, with D possibly TRBD2 on 5 matching bases. Germline V gene lookup returns CDR1 SGHKS and CDR2 YYEKEE (reference sequence). V was pared by 0 bases and J by 0 bases, with 16 bases between. This CDR3 contains 17 residues. In nucleotides, the CDR3 is TGTGCCAGCAGCTTGGCCCCATCGGGGATTCCCTCCTACGAGCAGTACTTC. Encoded protein: CASSLAPSGIPSYEQYF.

This chain joins TRBV19 and TRBJ2-4, with D uncertain. Deletions cut 5 bases from V and 6 bases from J, with 23 bases between. CDR3 length: 17 amino acids. CDR1 is LNHDA and CDR2 is SQIVND in the germline V gene (reference sequence). The CDR3 bases are TGTGCCAGTAGTCCCCAAACATTCTCCTCATACGCAAACATTCAGTACTTC. Residues: CASSPQTFSSYANIQYF.